This is a list of T cell receptor beta chains from one sample in a study of blood T cell repertoires in COVID-19. The method was immunoSEQ multiplex PCR; TCRdb's version includes in-frame clones alone and lacks a portion of them. The sample holds about 250,000 clones, approximately 92% seen once. Sequenced material: PBMCs or T cells enriched from blood (not recorded which). The receptor source for this set is a woman younger than 35 who had recovered from COVID-19. The CDR3 runs from the conserved cysteine through the conserved F or W. D genes are given only for firm matches. Some rows have no size entry. The others give once, few or many, or a class for an expanded clone.

D	V	J	size	DNA	CDR3
TRBD1	TRBV4-1	TRBJ2-2	.	TGCGCCAGCAGCACCTACAGGGGTACCGGGGAGCTGTTTTTT	CASSTYRGTGELFF
TRBD2	TRBV28	TRBJ2-1	.	TGTGCCAGCAGTTCCTCGGGGACTAGCGGGCTCTACAATGAGCAGTTCTTC	CASSSSGTSGLYNEQFF
TRBD1	TRBV3-1/TRBV3-2	TRBJ1-5	.	TGTGCCAGCAGCCCCGGGACAGGGATCCGGGATCAGCCCCAGCATTTT	CASSPGTGIRDQPQHF
.	TRBV18	TRBJ1-3	.	TGTGCCAGCTCACCACCCTCCGCCGGTTCTTCTGGAAACACCATATATTTT	CASSPPSAGSSGNTIYF
TRBD1	TRBV9	TRBJ1-1	many	TGTGCCAGCAGCCCCAGTGGGGGGGACAGGGGGACGAGCACTGAAGCTTTCTTT	CASSPSGGDRGTSTEAFF
.	TRBV28	TRBJ2-7	.	TGTGCCATTAGTTCAAGCCTAACCTACGAGCAGTACTTC	CAISSSLTYEQYF
.	TRBV5-4	TRBJ2-5	.	TGTGCCAGCAGCTCTATGGCAGGGGGAGCGGGAGAGACCCAGTACTTC	CASSSMAGGAGETQYF
.	TRBV20-1	TRBJ1-2	.	TGCAGTGCTAGTCCCGGGTCAAACTATGGCTACACCTTC	CSASPGSNYGYTF
.	TRBV11-2	TRBJ1-3	.	TGTGCCAGCAGCTTAGCAAGGCGGTCAGGAAACACCATATATTTT	CASSLARRSGNTIYF
.	TRBV27	TRBJ1-1	.	TGTGCCAGCAGCTGGGACTCGAACACTGAAGCTTTCTTT	CASSWDSNTEAFF
TRBD2	TRBV19	TRBJ2-3	many	TGTGCCAGTAGGAAGGATGGGACTAGCGGGCTCACAGATACGCAGTATTTT	CASRKDGTSGLTDTQYF
.	TRBV10-2	TRBJ2-1	.	TGCGCCAGCAGTACGGTGCATGAGCAGTTCTTC	CASSTVHEQFF
TRBD1	TRBV5-4	TRBJ2-1	.	TGTGCCAGCAGCATACGGGACAGGGGCTACAATGAGCAGTTCTTC	CASSIRDRGYNEQFF
.	TRBV29-1	TRBJ2-6	.	TGCAGCGTCCCGCAGGGAAGCCCTGGGGCCAACGTCCTGACTTTC	CSVPQGSPGANVLTF
.	TRBV4-2	TRBJ1-1	once	TGTGCCAGCAGCCAAGATCCCAGGGATCGCACTGAAGCTTTCTTT	CASSQDPRDRTEAFF
.	TRBV12-3/TRBV12-4	TRBJ1-1	.	TGTGCCAGCAGTTACTTGGAGGGCACTGAAGCTTTCTTT	CASSYLEGTEAFF
TRBD1	TRBV3-1/TRBV3-2	TRBJ1-2	.	TGTGCCAGCAGCCAAAAGGGGGCAGGCTATGGCTACACCTTC	CASSQKGAGYGYTF
.	TRBV25-1	TRBJ1-2	many	TGTGCCAGCGGCCCCGCGGGGGAAAACTATGGCTACACCTTC	CASGPAGENYGYTF
TRBD1	TRBV28	TRBJ2-1	once	TGTGCCAGCAGTCTCCGGGACAGGGGCCATGCAAATCCCGATACGAAATTATACAATGAGCAGTTCTTC	CASSLRDRGHANPDTKLYNEQFF
TRBD1	TRBV27	TRBJ1-2	.	TGTGCCAGCAGTTATACAGGGGGAATCTATGGCTACACCTTC	CASSYTGGIYGYTF
.	TRBV6-5	TRBJ1-2	.	TGTGCCAGCAGTTACTCTGGCAGTCAGGATGGCTACACCTTC	CASSYSGSQDGYTF
TRBD1	TRBV7-8	TRBJ1-1	.	TGTGCCAGCAGCCCAAGGACAGGGCCACTTGAAGCTTTCTTT	CASSPRTGPLEAFF
.	TRBV19	TRBJ1-1	.	TGTGCCAGTAGTACGGACAGTGCCGGGAACACTGAAGCTTTCTTT	CASSTDSAGNTEAFF
TRBD2	TRBV12-3/TRBV12-4	TRBJ2-7	.	TGTGCCAGCAGTTTACCGGGGGGATACGAGCAGTACTTC	CASSLPGGYEQYF
.	TRBV19	TRBJ2-5	once	TGTGCCAGTAGTACTACTCCCCGAGGAGAGACCCAGTACTTC	CASSTTPRGETQYF